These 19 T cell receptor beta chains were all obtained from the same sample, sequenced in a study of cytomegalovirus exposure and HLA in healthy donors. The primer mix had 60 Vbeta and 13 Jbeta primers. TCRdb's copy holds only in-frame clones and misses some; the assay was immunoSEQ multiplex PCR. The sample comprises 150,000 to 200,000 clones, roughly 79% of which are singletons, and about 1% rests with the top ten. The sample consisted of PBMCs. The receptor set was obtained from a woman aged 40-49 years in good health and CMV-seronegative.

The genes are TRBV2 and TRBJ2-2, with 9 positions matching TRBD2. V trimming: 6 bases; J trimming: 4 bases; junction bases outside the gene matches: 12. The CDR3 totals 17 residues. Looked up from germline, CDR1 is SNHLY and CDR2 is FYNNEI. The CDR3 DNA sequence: TGTGCCAGCAGAGGAGACGGTGGCGGGAGGGCCACCGGGGAGCTGTTTTTT. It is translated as CASRGDGGGRATGELFF.

The CDR3 loop reads CSEGTIADTQYF. CDR3 DNA sequence: TGCAGCGAGGGGACTATAGCAGATACGCAGTATTTT. This chain uses TRBV29-1 with TRBJ2-3; TRBD2 aligns across 7 bases. With 7 bases clipped from V and 4 bases from J, the junction kept 5 bases outside the gene matches. This CDR3 has 12 residues. CDR1 is SQVTM and CDR2 is ANQGSEA in the germline V gene.

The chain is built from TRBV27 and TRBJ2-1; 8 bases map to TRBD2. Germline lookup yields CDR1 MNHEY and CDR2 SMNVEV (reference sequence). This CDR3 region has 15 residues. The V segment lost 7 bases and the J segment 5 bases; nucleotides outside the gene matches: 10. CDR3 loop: CASTPSGPLDNEQFF. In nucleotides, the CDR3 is TGTGCCAGCACCCCTAGCGGGCCGCTCGACAATGAGCAGTTCTTC.

Here the CDR3 DNA reads TGTGCCAGCAGCGACGGACTAGCGGGATCAGCTTACGAGCAGTACTTC. Its translation is CASSDGLAGSAYEQYF. This chain joins TRBV6-6 and TRBJ2-7; 12 bases fit TRBD2. Germline V gene lookup returns CDR1 MNHNY and CDR2 SVGAGI (reference sequence). V lost 6 bases and J lost 4; bases outside the gene matches: 10. The CDR3 is made up of 16 amino acids.

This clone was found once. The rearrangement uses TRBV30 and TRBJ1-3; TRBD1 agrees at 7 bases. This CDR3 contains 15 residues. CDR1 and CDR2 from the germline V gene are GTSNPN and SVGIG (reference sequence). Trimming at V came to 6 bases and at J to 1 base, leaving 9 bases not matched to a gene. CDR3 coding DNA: TGTGCCTGCCCAAGACAGGGATTTTCTGGAAACACCATATATTTT. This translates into CACPRQGFSGNTIYF.

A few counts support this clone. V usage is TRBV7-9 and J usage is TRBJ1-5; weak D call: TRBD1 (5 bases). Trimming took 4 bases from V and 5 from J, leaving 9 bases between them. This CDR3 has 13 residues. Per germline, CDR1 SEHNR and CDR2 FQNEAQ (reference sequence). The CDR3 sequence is CASSYSTDQPQHF. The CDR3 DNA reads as TGTGCCAGCAGCTATTCGACAGATCAGCCCCAGCATTTT. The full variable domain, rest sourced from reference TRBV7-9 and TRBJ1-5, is DTGVSQNPRHKITKRGQNVTFRCDPISEHNRLYWYRQTLGQGPEFLTYFQNEAQLEKSRLLSDRFSAERPKGSFSTLEIQRTEQGDSAMYLCASSYSTDQPQHFGDGTRLSIL.

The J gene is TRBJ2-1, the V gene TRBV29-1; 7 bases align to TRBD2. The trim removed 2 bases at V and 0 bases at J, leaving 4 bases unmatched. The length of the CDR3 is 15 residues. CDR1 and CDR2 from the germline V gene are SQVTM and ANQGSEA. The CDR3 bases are TGCAGCGTTGAACAGCGGGATCGCTCCTACAATGAGCAGTTCTTC. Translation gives CSVEQRDRSYNEQFF.

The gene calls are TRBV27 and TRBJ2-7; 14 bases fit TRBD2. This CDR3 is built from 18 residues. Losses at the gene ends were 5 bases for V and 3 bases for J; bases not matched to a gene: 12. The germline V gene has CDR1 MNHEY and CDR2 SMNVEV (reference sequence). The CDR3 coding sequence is TGTGCCAGCAGTCCCGGACTAGCGGGAGGTTTAACAATCTACGAGCAGTACTTC. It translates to CASSPGLAGGLTIYEQYF.

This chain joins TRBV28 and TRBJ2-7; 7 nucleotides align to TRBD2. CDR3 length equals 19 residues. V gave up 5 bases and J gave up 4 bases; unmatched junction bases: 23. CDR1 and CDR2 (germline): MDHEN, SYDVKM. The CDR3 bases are TGTGCCAGCAGTCCCTACCCCGGGGGAGGGCCCGACCCCTTTTACGAGCAGTACTTC. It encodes CASSPYPGGGPDPFYEQYF.

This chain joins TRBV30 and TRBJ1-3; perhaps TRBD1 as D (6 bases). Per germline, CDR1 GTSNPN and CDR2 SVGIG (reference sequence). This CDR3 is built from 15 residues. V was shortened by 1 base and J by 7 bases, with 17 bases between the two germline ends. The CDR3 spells CAWSAGSGEFNTIYF. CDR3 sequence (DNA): TGTGCCTGGAGTGCAGGGTCAGGGGAATTCAACACCATATATTTT.

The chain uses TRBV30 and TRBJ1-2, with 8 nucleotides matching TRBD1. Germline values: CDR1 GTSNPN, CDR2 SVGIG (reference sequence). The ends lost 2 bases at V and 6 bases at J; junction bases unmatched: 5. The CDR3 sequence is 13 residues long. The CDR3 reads CAWSPDRGNGYTF. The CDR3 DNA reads TGTGCCTGGAGTCCCGACAGGGGCAATGGCTACACCTTC. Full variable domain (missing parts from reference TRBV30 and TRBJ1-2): SQTIHQWPATLVQPVGSPLSLECTVEGTSNPNLYWYRQAAGRGLQLLFYSVGIGQISSEVPQNLSASRPQDRQFILSSKKLLLSDSGFYLCAWSPDRGNGYTFGSGTRLTVV.

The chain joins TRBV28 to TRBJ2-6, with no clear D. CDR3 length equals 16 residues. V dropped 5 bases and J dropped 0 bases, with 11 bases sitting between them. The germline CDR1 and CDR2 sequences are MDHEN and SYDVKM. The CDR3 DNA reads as TGTGCCAGCAGTCCCCCTGAACTCTCTGGGGCCAACGTCCTGACTTTC. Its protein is CASSPPELSGANVLTF.

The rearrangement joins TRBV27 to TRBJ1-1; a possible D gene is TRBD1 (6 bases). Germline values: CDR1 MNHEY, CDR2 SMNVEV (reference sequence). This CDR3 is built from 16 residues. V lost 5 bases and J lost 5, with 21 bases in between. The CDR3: CASSPTPQGSKTEAFF. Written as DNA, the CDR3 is TGTGCCAGCAGTCCAACCCCTCAGGGGAGTAAGACTGAAGCTTTCTTT.

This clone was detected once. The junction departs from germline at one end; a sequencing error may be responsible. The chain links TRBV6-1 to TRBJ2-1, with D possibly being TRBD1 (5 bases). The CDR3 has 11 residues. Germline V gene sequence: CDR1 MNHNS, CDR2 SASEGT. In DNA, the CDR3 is TGTGCCATCCTTAGGGGTAATGGGCAGTTCTTC. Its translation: CAILRGNGQFF.

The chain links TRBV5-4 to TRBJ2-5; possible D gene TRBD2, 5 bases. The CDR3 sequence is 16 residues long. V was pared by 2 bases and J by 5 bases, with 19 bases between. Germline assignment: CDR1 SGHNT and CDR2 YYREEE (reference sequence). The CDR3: CASSFNTDPGGETQYF. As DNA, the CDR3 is TGTGCCAGCAGCTTTAACACGGACCCCGGCGGGGAGACCCAGTACTTC.

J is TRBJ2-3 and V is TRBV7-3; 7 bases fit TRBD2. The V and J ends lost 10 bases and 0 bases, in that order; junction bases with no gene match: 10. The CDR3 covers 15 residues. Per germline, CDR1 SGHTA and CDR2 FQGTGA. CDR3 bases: TGTGCCAACTTAATAGCGGGCCTTAGCACAGATACGCAGTATTTT. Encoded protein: CANLIAGLSTDTQYF. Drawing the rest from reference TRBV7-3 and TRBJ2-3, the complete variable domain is GAGVSQTPSNKVTEKGKYVELRCDPISGHTALYWYRQSLGQGPEFLIYFQGTGAADDSGLPNDRFFAVRPEGSVSTLKIQRTERGDSAVYLCANLIAGLSTDTQYFGPGTRLTVL.

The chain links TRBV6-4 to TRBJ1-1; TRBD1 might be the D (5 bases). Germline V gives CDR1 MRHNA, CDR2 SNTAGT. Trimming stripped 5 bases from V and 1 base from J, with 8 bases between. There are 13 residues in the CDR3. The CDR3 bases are TGTGCCAGCAGTAACGACAGGAACACTGAAGCTTTCTTT. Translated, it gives CASSNDRNTEAFF.

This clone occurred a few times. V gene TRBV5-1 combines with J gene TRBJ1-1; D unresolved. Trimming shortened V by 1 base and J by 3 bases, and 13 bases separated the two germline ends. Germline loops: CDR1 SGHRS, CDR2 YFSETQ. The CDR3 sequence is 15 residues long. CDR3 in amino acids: CASSLRVPGDTEAFF. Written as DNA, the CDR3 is TGCGCCAGCAGCTTGCGGGTCCCCGGGGACACTGAAGCTTTCTTT.

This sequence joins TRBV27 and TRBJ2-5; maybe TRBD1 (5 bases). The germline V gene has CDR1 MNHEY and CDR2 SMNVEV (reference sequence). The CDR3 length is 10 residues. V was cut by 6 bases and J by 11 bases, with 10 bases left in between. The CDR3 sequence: CASRGLVQYF. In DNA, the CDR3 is TGTGCCAGCAGGGGGCTGGTGCAGTACTTC.